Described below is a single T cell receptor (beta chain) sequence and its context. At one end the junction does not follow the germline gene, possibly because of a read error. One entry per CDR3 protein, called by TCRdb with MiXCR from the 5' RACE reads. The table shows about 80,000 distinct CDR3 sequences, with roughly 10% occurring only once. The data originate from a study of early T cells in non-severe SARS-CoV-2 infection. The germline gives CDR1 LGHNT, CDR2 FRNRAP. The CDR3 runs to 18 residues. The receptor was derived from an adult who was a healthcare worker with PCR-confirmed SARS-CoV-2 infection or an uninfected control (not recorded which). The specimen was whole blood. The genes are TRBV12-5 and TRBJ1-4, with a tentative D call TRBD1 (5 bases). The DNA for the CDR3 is TGTGCTAGTGTTTTGGTAAGGATTCAGGGAGGTTCAGTGGAAAAACTGTTTTTT. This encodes CASVLVRIQGGSVEKLFF.